These T cell receptor beta chains were read from a single sample in a study of blood T cell repertoires in COVID-19. Here immunoSEQ multiplex PCR was the method, and the copy in TCRdb shows in-frame clones only, minus some. Of approximately 310,000 clones in the sample, approximately 91% are singletons; the top ten hold approximately 5.2%. The sample was PBMCs or T cells enriched from blood (not recorded which). The receptors originated from a man aged 55 to 70 who had recovered from COVID-19. Each CDR3 is given with its conserved first and last residue. The D gene is left open where the match is weak. Not all rows give a size; the values are once, few, many and, for expanded clones, a class.

D gene	clone size	J gene	V gene	CDR3 protein	CDR3 DNA
TRBD1	.	TRBJ2-3	TRBV5-1	CASSKPTGTTDTQYF	TGCGCCAGCAGCAAACCGACAGGGACCACAGATACGCAGTATTTT
.	.	TRBJ1-2	TRBV6-5	CASTLTGGYTF	TGTGCCAGCACCCTCACCGGTGGCTACACCTTC
.	once	TRBJ1-5	TRBV12-3/TRBV12-4	CASSLPELSQHF	TGTGCCAGCAGTTTACCTGAGTTGTCCCAGCATTTT
TRBD1	.	TRBJ2-7	TRBV11-2	CASRGQESYEQYF	TGTGCCAGCCGGGGACAGGAGTCCTACGAGCAGTACTTC
.	.	TRBJ1-1	TRBV13	CASRYLRVDPASEAFF	TGTGCCAGCAGGTACTTGAGGGTTGACCCGGCTTCTGAAGCTTTCTTT
.	once	TRBJ2-1	TRBV11-2	CASSFTTAGEQFF	TGTGCCAGCAGCTTTACAACCGCGGGCGAGCAGTTCTTC
.	.	TRBJ2-5	TRBV7-2	CASSARGAQETQYF	TGTGCCAGCAGCGCCCGGGGGGCGCAGGAGACCCAGTACTTC
TRBD1	.	TRBJ2-1	TRBV6-2/TRBV6-3	CASSYTRGYEQFF	TGTGCCAGCAGTTATACCAGGGGGTATGAGCAGTTCTTC
.	.	TRBJ1-1	TRBV5-1	CASSLGSGKAFF	TGCGCCAGCAGCTTGGGATCAGGGAAAGCTTTCTTT
.	.	TRBJ1-2	TRBV3-1/TRBV3-2	CASSSRGGEGYTF	TGTGCCAGCAGCTCTCGGGGGGGCGAAGGCTACACCTTC
.	.	TRBJ1-4	TRBV5-1	CASPPSRSNEKLFF	TGCGCCAGCCCCCCCAGCAGGTCTAATGAAAAACTGTTTTTT
TRBD2	.	TRBJ2-1	TRBV4-1	CASSQSWTSVYNEQFF	TGCGCCAGCAGCCAATCATGGACTAGCGTTTACAATGAGCAGTTCTTC
.	.	TRBJ2-2	TRBV9	CASSPTANTGELFF	TGTGCCAGCAGCCCGACAGCGAACACCGGGGAGCTGTTTTTT
.	few	TRBJ1-4	TRBV7-2	CASSLLGLGLEKLFF	TGTGCCAGCAGCTTATTAGGACTCGGGCTTGAAAAACTGTTTTTT
TRBD2	.	TRBJ2-3	TRBV14	CASSHVAGGPDTQYF	TGTGCCAGCAGCCATGTAGCGGGAGGGCCGGATACGCAGTATTTT
TRBD2	.	TRBJ2-1	TRBV30	CAWSVLTGGLAGAYNEQFF	TGTGCCTGGAGTGTACTGACAGGGGGACTAGCGGGAGCCTACAATGAGCAGTTCTTC
.	.	TRBJ2-1	TRBV28	CASSLSYNEQFF	TGTGCCAGCAGCCTATCCTACAATGAGCAGTTCTTC
.	.	TRBJ2-6	TRBV27	CASSLSLSSGANVLTF	TGTGCCAGCAGTTTATCGTTGAGCTCTGGGGCCAACGTCCTGACTTTC
.	.	TRBJ2-7	TRBV4-2	CASSQDLRASYEQYF	TGTGCCAGCAGCCAAGATCTGCGGGCCTCCTACGAGCAGTACTTT
TRBD1	.	TRBJ2-3	TRBV6-2/TRBV6-3	CASSPKDRGTDTQYF	TGTGCCAGCAGCCCTAAAGACAGGGGCACAGATACGCAGTATTTT
.	once	TRBJ2-1	TRBV6-1	CASSERRGGGAYNEQFF	TGTGCCAGCAGTGAAAGAAGGGGCGGGGGCGCTTACAATGAGCAGTTCTTC
TRBD1	once	TRBJ1-1	TRBV6-5	CASSPLSGGRTEAFF	TGTGCCAGCAGTCCCCTTTCAGGGGGACGCACTGAAGCTTTCTTT
TRBD2	.	TRBJ2-7	TRBV25-1	CASLSGLAGGEQYF	TGTGCCAGCTTATCGGGGCTAGCGGGCGGGGAGCAGTACTTC
.	.	TRBJ1-2	TRBV10-3	CAISEEGRGGYTF	TGTGCCATCAGTGAAGAAGGCCGGGGTGGCTACACCTTC
.	.	TRBJ1-1	TRBV27	CASSPGTSNTEAFF	TGTGCCAGCAGTCCCGGGACATCGAACACTGAAGCTTTCTTT
.	.	TRBJ2-7	TRBV28	CASSPAFEYEQYF	TGTGCCAGCAGTCCCGCCTTCGAGTACGAGCAGTACTTC
.	.	TRBJ2-5	TRBV19	CASSIGMGYETQYF	TGTGCCAGTAGTATAGGAATGGGCTACGAGACCCAGTACTTC
TRBD1	.	TRBJ1-1	TRBV9	CASSAYRGTNTEAFF	TGTGCCAGCAGTGCCTACAGGGGAACAAACACTGAAGCTTTCTTT
.	.	TRBJ2-2	TRBV9	CASNRDTGELFF	TGTGCCAGCAACAGGGACACCGGGGAGCTGTTTTTT
TRBD2	.	TRBJ2-5	TRBV3-1/TRBV3-2	CASSQWSASGTKTQYF	TGTGCCAGCAGCCAATGGTCCGCTAGCGGGACGAAGACCCAGTACTTC
TRBD2	.	TRBJ2-1	TRBV6-5	CASSTGAGGPNEQFF	TGTGCCAGCAGTACGGGAGCGGGAGGGCCCAATGAGCAGTTCTTC